Presented here are 20 T cell receptor beta chains from one specimen sequenced in a study of STAT3 mutations in large granular lymphocyte leukemia (dated by TCRdb to the late 2010s). The research as a whole found: All T-LGLL patients had at least one immunodominant TCRbeta clonotype, and roughly half had multiple immunodominant subclonotypes.

For these receptors, no antigen is known. Receptor amplification or capture employed the immunoSEQ multiplex PCR assay. Entries here come from immuneACCESS through TCRdb and include only in-frame sequences with V and J called. Some clones fail to appear in such tables; in the studies checked, an unresolved V gene covers under half of the shortfall, and the cause of the remainder is unknown. Counted in this sample were about 40,000 clones; 88% of them appeared once. Clones ranked in the top ten supply about 0.46% of the sample. What was sequenced was PBMCs. These receptor sequences come from a human donor with T large granular lymphocyte leukemia. Some clones in this sample may be carry-over from other donors' samples.

The chain links TRBV18 to TRBJ1-5; tentative D call: TRBD1 (6 bases). Germline CDR1 KGHSH, CDR2 LQKENI. This CDR3 has 14 amino acids. Trimming stripped 4 bases from V and 6 bases from J, with 13 bases between. The CDR3 region is CASSLPGASQPQHF. The CDR3 region has the DNA TGTGCCAGCTCACTTCCGGGGGCGAGTCAGCCCCAGCATTTT.

The rearrangement joins TRBV15 to TRBJ1-4; TRBD1 is a possible D gene (5 bases). The CDR3 loop spans 13 amino acids. Trimming left V 3 bases short and J 5 bases short, with 7 bases between. Germline CDR1 reads LNHNV; CDR2 reads YYDKDF (reference sequence). The chain's CDR3 is CATSRGPNEKLFF. The CDR3 DNA sequence: TGTGCCACCAGCAGGGGACCGAATGAAAAACTGTTTTTT.

This chain links TRBV20-1 with TRBJ1-1; unclear D gene. Trimming took off 3 bases at V and 4 bases at J, with 6 bases between the two ends. The length of the CDR3 is 11 residues. The germline V gene encodes CDR1 DFQATT and CDR2 SNEGSKA (reference sequence). In DNA form, the CDR3 reads TGCAGTGCTAGCGGGCTCACTGAAGCTTTCTTT. Its translation: CSASGLTEAFF.

This clone was seen only a few times. The chain couples TRBV7-6 to TRBJ2-2, with D perhaps TRBD1 or TRBD2 (5 bases each). Between the trimmed V and J ends, which lost 4 bases and 5 bases, there was a span of 11 bases. Germline-derived CDR1 and CDR2 are SGHVS and FNYEAQ. This CDR3 spans 14 amino acids. The CDR3 nucleotides read TGTGCCAGCAGCTCGAGGGCAGGGACCGGGGAGCTGTTTTTT. Its protein is CASSSRAGTGELFF. Based on the CDR3 plus reference TRBV7-6 and TRBJ2-2, the full variable domain is GAGVSQSPRYKVTKRGQDVALRCDPISGHVSLYWYRQALGQGPEFLTYFNYEAQQDKSGLPNDRFSAERPEGSISTLTIQRTEQRDSAMYRCASSSRAGTGELFFGEGSRLTVL.

The J gene is TRBJ2-5, the V gene TRBV5-1, with 11 nucleotides matching TRBD1. CDR3 length: 20 residues. J was trimmed by 4 bases and V by 1 base; bases with no gene match: 18. Germline values: CDR1 SGHRS, CDR2 YFSETQ. This CDR3 reads CASSLSPPRTGQGERETQYF. DNA for the CDR3: TGCGCCAGCAGCTTGTCGCCCCCGAGGACGGGACAGGGGGAAAGAGAGACCCAGTACTTC.

The chain uses TRBV6-5 and TRBJ2-2; D uncertain. The germline V and J ends were trimmed by 7 bases and 6 bases, with 12 bases remaining between them. CDR1 is MNHEY, CDR2 SVGAGI, per germline. This CDR3 comprises 13 residues. CDR3 sequence: CASTGLRPGELFF. In DNA form, the CDR3 reads TGTGCCAGCACGGGCCTCCGCCCCGGGGAGCTGTTTTTT.

The chain has TRBV7-2 and TRBJ2-2; 13 nucleotides agree with TRBD2. CDR1 is SGHTA and CDR2 is FQGNSA in the germline V gene. V lost 5 bases to trimming and J lost 4 bases; unmatched junction nucleotides: 13. This CDR3 region has 19 residues. CDR3 region: CASSMHGTSGAHGTGELFF. Written as DNA, the CDR3 is TGTGCCAGCAGCATGCATGGGACTAGCGGGGCTCATGGCACCGGGGAGCTGTTTTTT.

The chain has TRBV18 and TRBJ1-3; tentatively, D is TRBD1 (5 bases). The CDR3 is 16 residues long. Trimming pared 4 bases from V and 1 base from J, leaving 14 bases between. CDR1 is KGHSH and CDR2 is LQKENI in the germline V gene. CDR3 protein: CASSLPPGLSGNTIYF. CDR3 in DNA: TGTGCCAGCTCACTCCCCCCGGGACTATCTGGAAACACCATATATTTT.

V usage is TRBV11-2 and J usage is TRBJ2-2, with D uncertain. Between the trimmed V and J ends, which lost 0 bases and 4 bases, there was a span of 9 bases. The CDR3 covers 15 residues. Germline CDR1 reads SGHAT; CDR2 reads FQNNGV. This CDR3 reads CASSLDTRLTGELFF. The CDR3 DNA is TGTGCCAGCAGCTTAGACACGCGACTCACCGGGGAGCTGTTTTTT.

This sequence joins TRBV28 and TRBJ1-5; TRBD1 aligns across 9 bases. The ends lost 5 bases at V and 7 bases at J; junction bases unmatched: 12. The CDR3 contains 16 residues. Germline V CDR1 and CDR2: MDHEN, SYDVKM. CDR3 sequence reads: CASSATPGTGWQPQHF. CDR3 nucleotide sequence: TGTGCCAGCAGTGCAACCCCCGGGACAGGGTGGCAGCCCCAGCATTTT.

This clone turned up a few times. The chain combines TRBV10-3 with TRBJ2-5; D perhaps matches TRBD2 (5 bases). Germline CDR1 and CDR2: ENHRY and SYGVKD. Deletions cut 4 bases from V and 4 bases from J, with 13 bases between. The CDR3 covers 14 residues. The CDR3 region has the DNA TGTGCCATCAGTGCAACCCTAGAGGGAGAGACCCAGTACTTC. Residues: CAISATLEGETQYF.

Here the CDR3 reads CASSLGSTGSYEAFF. In DNA form, the CDR3 reads TGTGCCAGCAGTTTGGGATCGACAGGGAGTTATGAAGCTTTCTTT. The chain joins TRBV28 to TRBJ1-1; 7 bases map to TRBD1. CDR1 is MDHEN and CDR2 is SYDVKM in the germline V gene. With V trimmed by 3 bases and J by 7 bases, 11 bases remained unmatched. This CDR3 has 15 amino acids.

J is TRBJ1-1 and V is TRBV18, with D perhaps TRBD1 (5 bases). The CDR3 has 15 amino acids. Germline lookup yields CDR1 KGHSH and CDR2 LQKENI. V lost 5 bases and J 1 base, leaving 14 bases between the germline ends. The CDR3 coding sequence is TGTGCCAGCTCATCCCAGACAGTCCCGAACACTGAAGCTTTCTTT. Its translation is CASSSQTVPNTEAFF.

The chain employs TRBV5-1 and TRBJ1-2; no firm D call. This CDR3 contains 14 residues. V shed 0 bases and J shed 5 bases, with 11 bases lying between them. Germline CDR1 SGHRS, CDR2 YFSETQ. The CDR3, as DNA: TGCGCCAGCAGCTTGGGGGCGCGTAAATATGGCTACACCTTC. It specifies CASSLGARKYGYTF.

V and J are TRBV4-2 and TRBJ2-1; D tentatively reads TRBD1 or TRBD2 (5 bases each). Trimming cost V 1 base and J 5 bases, with 15 bases left between them. The CDR3 is 16 residues long. Germline lookup yields CDR1 LGHNA and CDR2 YNFKEQ. The CDR3 loop is CASSQVPGLLNNEQFF. The CDR3 DNA sequence: TGTGCCAGCAGCCAAGTCCCGGGGCTTCTTAACAATGAGCAGTTCTTC.

This chain connects TRBV6-6 to TRBJ1-1; D unresolved. The CDR3 runs to 16 residues. The V end lost 2 bases, the J end lost 10 bases, and 23 bases lay between the germline ends. Germline CDR1 reads MNHNY; CDR2 reads SVGAGI (reference sequence). CDR3 sequence reads: CASSYRLGTMEEGAFF. In DNA form, the CDR3 reads TGTGCCAGCAGTTACCGGTTGGGTACGATGGAGGAAGGAGCTTTCTTT.

The sample holds one count of this clone. The chain carries TRBV27 and TRBJ1-1; the D gene is possibly TRBD1 (6 bases). CDR3 size: 12 residues. Germline CDR1 reads MNHEY; CDR2 reads SMNVEV (reference sequence). V gave up 5 bases and J gave up 6 bases, with 10 bases separating them. Here the CDR3 reads CASSPTGSEAFF. CDR3 DNA sequence: TGTGCCAGCAGTCCCACAGGGTCTGAAGCTTTCTTT.

The genes are TRBV12-1 and TRBJ2-5; TRBD2 reflects the table's D call only, with no check against the DNA. TRBV12-1 constitutes a pseudogene. The CDR3 spans 15 residues. Here the CDR3 reads CASSSEAGGQETQYF. The CDR3 DNA follows: TGTGCCAGCAGCTCAGAAGCGGGGGGCCAAGAGACCCAGTACTTC.

This clone has just one count. The gene calls are TRBV6-1 and TRBJ2-3; D uncertain. This CDR3 has 12 residues. Per the germline V gene, CDR1 is MNHNS and CDR2 is SASEGT. Trimming left V 3 bases short and J 6 bases short, with 7 bases between. The chain's CDR3 is CASSDVADTQYF. The CDR3 DNA follows: TGTGCCAGCAGTGATGTGGCGGATACGCAGTATTTT.

This chain connects TRBV5-1 to TRBJ2-2; 7 bases match TRBD1. This CDR3 contains 14 residues. The germline V gene encodes CDR1 SGHRS and CDR2 YFSETQ. V lost 6 bases and J lost 4; bases outside the gene matches: 6. The DNA of the CDR3 is TGCGCCAGCACCGGGACAGCTATCACCGGGGAGCTGTTTTTT. This encodes CASTGTAITGELFF.